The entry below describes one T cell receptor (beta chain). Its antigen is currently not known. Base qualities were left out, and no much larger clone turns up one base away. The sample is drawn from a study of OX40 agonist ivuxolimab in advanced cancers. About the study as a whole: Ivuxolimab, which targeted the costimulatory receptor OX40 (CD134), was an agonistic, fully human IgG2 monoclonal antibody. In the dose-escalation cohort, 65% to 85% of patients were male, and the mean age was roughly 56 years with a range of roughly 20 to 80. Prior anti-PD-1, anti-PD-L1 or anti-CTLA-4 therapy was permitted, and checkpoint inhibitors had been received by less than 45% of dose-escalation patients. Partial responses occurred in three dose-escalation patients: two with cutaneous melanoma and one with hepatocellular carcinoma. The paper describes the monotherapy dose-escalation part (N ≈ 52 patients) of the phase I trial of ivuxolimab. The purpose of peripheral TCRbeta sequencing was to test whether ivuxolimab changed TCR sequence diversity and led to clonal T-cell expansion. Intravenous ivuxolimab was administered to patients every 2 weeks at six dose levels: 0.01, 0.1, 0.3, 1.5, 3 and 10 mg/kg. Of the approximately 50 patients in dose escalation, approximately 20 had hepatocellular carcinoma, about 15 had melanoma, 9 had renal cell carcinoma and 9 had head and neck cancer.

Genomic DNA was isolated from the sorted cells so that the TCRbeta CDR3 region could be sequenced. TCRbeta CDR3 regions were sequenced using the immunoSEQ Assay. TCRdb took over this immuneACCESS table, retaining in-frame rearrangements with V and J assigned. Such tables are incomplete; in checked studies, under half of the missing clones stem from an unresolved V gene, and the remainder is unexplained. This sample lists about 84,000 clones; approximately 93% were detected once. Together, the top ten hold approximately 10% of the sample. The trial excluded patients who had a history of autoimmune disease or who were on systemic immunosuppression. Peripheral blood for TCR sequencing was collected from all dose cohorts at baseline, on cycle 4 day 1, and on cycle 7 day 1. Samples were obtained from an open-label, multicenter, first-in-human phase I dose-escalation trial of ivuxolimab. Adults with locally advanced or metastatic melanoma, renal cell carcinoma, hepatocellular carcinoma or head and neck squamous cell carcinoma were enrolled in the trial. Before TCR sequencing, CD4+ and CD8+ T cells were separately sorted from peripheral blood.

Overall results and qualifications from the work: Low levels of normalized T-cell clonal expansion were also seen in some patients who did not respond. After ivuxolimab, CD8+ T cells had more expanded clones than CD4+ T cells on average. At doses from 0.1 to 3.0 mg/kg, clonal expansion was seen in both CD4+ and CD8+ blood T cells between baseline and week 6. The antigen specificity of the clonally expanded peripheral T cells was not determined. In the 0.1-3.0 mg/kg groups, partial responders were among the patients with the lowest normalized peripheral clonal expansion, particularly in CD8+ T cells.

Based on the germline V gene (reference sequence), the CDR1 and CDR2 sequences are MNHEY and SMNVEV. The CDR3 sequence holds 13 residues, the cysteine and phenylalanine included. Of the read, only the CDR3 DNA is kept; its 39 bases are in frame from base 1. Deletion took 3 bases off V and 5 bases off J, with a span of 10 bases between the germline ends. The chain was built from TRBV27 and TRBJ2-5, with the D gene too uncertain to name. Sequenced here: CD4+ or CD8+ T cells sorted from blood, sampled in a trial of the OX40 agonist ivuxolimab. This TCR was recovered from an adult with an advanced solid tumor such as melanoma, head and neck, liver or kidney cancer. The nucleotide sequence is TGTGCCAGCAGTTTCGGTCTAACCGAGACCCAGTACTTC. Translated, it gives CASSFGLTETQYF.